The entry below describes one T cell receptor beta chain. The target of this receptor is not known. Base qualities are not recorded, but no much larger clone differs from it by a single base. The data stem from a study of post-analysis software for immune sequencing data (dated by TCRdb to 2014 to 2015). Background for the entire study: Recorded disease courses included relapsing-remitting, secondary progressive and progressive-relapsing multiple sclerosis, with some patients lacking subtype annotation. The patient repertoires were set against 10 to 11 previously published healthy control repertoires from donors whose ages ranged from roughly 6 to 26 years. A subset of samples was prepared in parallel using single-end sample barcoding, then pooled and co-amplified after Illumina adapter ligation.

To demonstrate the VDJtools post-analysis software, the study profiled TCR beta repertoires from the peripheral blood of about a dozen young patients with multiple sclerosis. Multiple sclerosis patients were children and adolescents aged about 6 to 15 years. Overall study results and their limits: Direct clustering with F measure revealed strong co-clustering of samples prepared in the same batch, which led to a batch-effect correction. Patients showed significantly higher frequencies than controls for a handful of TRBV segments, among them TRBV5-6, TRBV5-1 and TRBV20-1. The control group was slightly older than the multiple sclerosis patient group. Normalized Chao1 diversity was significantly lower in multiple sclerosis patients than controls, suggesting substantial peripheral T-cell clonal expansion.

Library preparation used PCR. Sequenced on an Illumina HiSeq 2500. Unique molecular identifiers were incorporated into TCR beta cDNA libraries to reduce PCR and sequencing biases. Approximately 500,000 cDNA molecules were obtained for every 1 to 10 million input T cells, so each molecule roughly corresponded to one T cell. The patient libraries were prepared and sequenced with the same protocol used for the earlier healthy control dataset. Within a given batch, samples were prepared together, multiplexed and sequenced on the same HiSeq lane. The authors processed their data as follows. MIGEC handled the raw barcoded reads, throwing out single-read molecular identifier groups before consensus assembly and CDR3 extraction. VDJtools was used for post-analysis of the clonotype tables, with diversity normalized by down-sampling every dataset to the smallest sample size. In repertoire overlap clustering, CDR3 amino acid sequences, but not nucleotide sequences, were matched to correct batch-related cross-sample contamination. TCRdb cleaned the public reads at Q25 with fastp, built clones with MiXCR and kept in-frame beta chains. Each entry is one CDR3 protein sequence, shown with its most common DNA and genes. TCRdb, not the original authors, processed these V and J calls. Counted in this sample were some 690,000 distinct CDR3 sequences; approximately 60% of them appeared once. The ten largest clones represent 10% to 12% of the sample.

V drops 1 base and J drops 3 bases, leaving 16 bases in between. The germline V gene provides CDR1 SQVTM and CDR2 ANQGSEA. The CDR3 sequence holds 15 residues, the cysteine and phenylalanine included. Only the CDR3 part of the read is kept: 45 bases, read in frame from the first base. The sequence came from a girl aged 2 to 10 with multiple sclerosis. The V gene is TRBV29-1 and the J gene is TRBJ2-7; TRBD1 is a weak D gene call, 6 bases matching. The source material was blood. The CDR3 sequence is CSVEGPGVDLYEQYF. The sequenced DNA: TGCAGCGTTGAAGGGCCAGGGGTTGATCTCTACGAGCAGTACTTC.